This passage covers 10 T cell receptor beta chains from one sample sequenced in a study of technical replicates of blood from a few donors. Sequenced by immunoSEQ multiplex PCR; TCRdb stores in-frame clones only, minus some. The repertoire has 60,000 to 90,000 clones, 85% to 95% of them found once; the top ten carry around 0.24%. Material: T cells isolated from PBMCs. The receptors derive from a human donor in good health.

The gene calls are TRBV7-7 and TRBJ2-5; 10 bases are a match to TRBD2. Germline CDR1 reads SSHAT; CDR2 reads FNYEAQ (reference sequence). The CDR3 length is 15 residues. With V trimmed by 1 base and J by 3 bases, 2 bases remained unmatched. The CDR3 coding sequence is TGTGCCAGCAGCTTAGAGCTAGCGGGAGAAGAGACCCAGTACTTC. Amino acids: CASSLELAGEETQYF.

The gene calls are TRBV5-5 and TRBJ2-2; D may be TRBD2 (6 bases). The V and J ends lost 10 bases and 7 bases respectively, with 20 bases between them. Per the germline V gene, CDR1 is SGHKS and CDR2 is YYEKEE (reference sequence). The CDR3 spans 14 residues. The CDR3 protein is CAGGTSPYGGELFF. The CDR3 nucleotides are TGTGCCGGGGGAACTAGCCCCTATGGCGGGGAGCTGTTTTTT.

The chain carries TRBV6-4 and TRBJ2-5; 9 nucleotides agree with TRBD2. This CDR3 has 15 residues. Trimming took 5 bases from V and 0 from J; bases not matched to a gene: 4. Germline CDR1 is MRHNA and CDR2 is SNTAGT. The CDR3 DNA reads TGTGCCAGCAGTTCGGTAGCGGGGGACCAAGAGACCCAGTACTTC. Translating gives CASSSVAGDQETQYF.

The chain links TRBV6-1 to TRBJ1-5; D might be TRBD1 (6 bases). The CDR3 covers 17 residues. CDR1 is MNHNS and CDR2 is SASEGT in the germline V gene. V lost 0 bases and J lost 2, with 14 bases in between. CDR3 sequence: CASSEASGEGGNQPQHF. In DNA form, the CDR3 reads TGTGCCAGCAGTGAAGCATCAGGGGAAGGTGGCAATCAGCCCCAGCATTTT.

A remark on this clone: The junction departs from the called germline gene at one end, perhaps through a read error. The V and J genes are TRBV6-4 and TRBJ2-1, with 8 bases matching TRBD1. CDR1 MRHNA and CDR2 SNTAGT come from the germline V gene. There are 15 residues in the CDR3. CDR3 in amino acids: CASSPTGDSNNEQFF. For the CDR3, the DNA is TGTGCCAGCAGTCCGACAGGGGATTCCAACAACGAGCAGTTCTTC.

The rearrangement joins TRBV7-6 to TRBJ2-7; D not resolved. The CDR3 loop spans 12 amino acids. Germline CDR1 and CDR2: SGHVS and FNYEAQ. The V end lost 6 bases, the J end lost 1 base, and 7 bases lay between the germline ends. The CDR3, as DNA: TGTGCCAGCAGTTCTTATTCCTACGAGCAGTACTTC. Its translation: CASSSYSYEQYF. The whole variable domain, filled in from reference TRBV7-6 and TRBJ2-7, reads GAGVSQSPRYKVTKRGQDVALRCDPISGHVSLYWYRQALGQGPEFLTYFNYEAQQDKSGLPNDRFSAERPEGSISTLTIQRTEQRDSAMYRCASSSYSYEQYFGPGTRLTVT.

In its sample, this clone was seen once. The chain joins TRBV10-1 to TRBJ1-1; unclear D gene. The V gene lost 4 bases and the J gene lost 2 bases, with 8 bases spanning the gap. This CDR3 has 13 residues. CDR1 is WNHNN, CDR2 SYGVQD, per germline (reference sequence). The CDR3 sequence: CASSVEGNTEAFF. The CDR3, as DNA: TGCGCCAGCAGTGTGGAGGGAAACACTGAAGCTTTCTTT.

J is TRBJ1-1 and V is TRBV7-2; 7 nucleotides agree with TRBD1. Trimming cost V 6 bases and J 1 base; bases outside gene matches: 5. Germline lookup yields CDR1 SGHTA and CDR2 FQGNSA. The CDR3 covers 14 residues. The CDR3 bases are TGTGCCAGCAGACCGACAGGGAGGAACACTGAAGCTTTCTTT. This gives the protein CASRPTGRNTEAFF.

The chain carries TRBV2 and TRBJ2-3; no firm D call. The germline V and J ends were trimmed by 11 bases and 4 bases, with 7 bases remaining between them. The CDR3 has 10 amino acids. Germline V gene data show CDR1 as SNHLY and CDR2 as FYNNEI. CDR3 residues: CAVIADTQYF. For the CDR3, the DNA is TGTGCCGTCATAGCAGATACGCAGTATTTT.

The chain recombines TRBV28 with TRBJ2-1; D not certain. Trimming took 6 bases from V and 3 from J, leaving 12 bases between them. The CDR3 covers 14 residues. Germline-derived CDR1 and CDR2 are MDHEN and SYDVKM. The DNA of the CDR3 is TGTGCCAGCAGCCTAGAACAAGTCTACAATGAGCAGTTCTTC. It codes for CASSLEQVYNEQFF.